What follows are 13 T cell receptor beta chains derived from one specimen sequenced in a study of cytomegalovirus exposure and HLA in healthy donors. Vbeta (60) and Jbeta (13) primers were used in the PCR. Profiled with immunoSEQ multiplex PCR; TCRdb holds only in-frame clones, not every one. The top ten clones hold approximately 9% of a sample with about 110,000 clones, under 70% of them seen once. Sequencing was done on a sample of PBMCs. Every receptor here comes from a man aged 30 to 39 in good health and CMV-seropositive.

This clone was recorded a few times. The chain employs TRBV5-4 and TRBJ2-5; 9 nucleotides match TRBD1. This CDR3 is 15 amino acids long. The germline V gene encodes CDR1 SGHNT and CDR2 YYREEE (reference sequence). J was trimmed by 5 bases and V by 4 bases; bases with no gene match: 9. CDR3 nucleotides: TGTGCCAGCAGCCCGACGACAGGGGGTGGTGAGACCCAGTACTTC. As protein: CASSPTTGGGETQYF.

The chain couples TRBV4-1 to TRBJ2-1; 10 nucleotides line up with TRBD2. Trimming at V came to 0 bases and at J to 4 bases, leaving 9 bases not matched to a gene. Germline V CDR1 and CDR2: MGHRA, YSYEKL. The CDR3 totals 18 residues. CDR3: CASSQEVLGTSVYNEQFF. The CDR3 bases are TGCGCCAGCAGCCAAGAAGTTCTCGGGACTAGCGTTTACAATGAGCAGTTCTTC.

The CDR3 nucleotides read TGTGCCAGTAGCACATCGTTGGCGGGAGCCGAAGATACGCAGTATTTT. Protein product: CASSTSLAGAEDTQYF. The rearrangement uses TRBV19 and TRBJ2-3; 7 bases line up with TRBD2. V was clipped by 6 bases and J by 5 bases; unmatched bases: 14. CDR3 length: 16 amino acids. CDR1 and CDR2 from the germline V gene are LNHDA and SQIVND (reference sequence). Combining the CDR3 with reference TRBV19 and TRBJ2-3 gives the whole variable domain DGGITQSPKYLFRKEGQNVTLSCEQNLNHDAMYWYRQDPGQGLRLIYYSQIVNDFQKGDIAEGYSVSREKKESFPLTVTSAQKNPTAFYLCASSTSLAGAEDTQYFGPGTRLTVL.

This clone has more than one count but fewer than ten. This chain uses TRBV7-8 with TRBJ2-3, with D perhaps TRBD2 (5 bases). Trimming pared 5 bases from V and 3 bases from J, leaving 12 bases between. Germline CDR1 and CDR2: SGHVS and FQNEAQ. The CDR3 covers 14 residues. CDR3 loop: CASSRGPGTDTQYF. Here the CDR3 DNA reads TGTGCCAGCAGCCGGGGTCCGGGTACAGATACGCAGTATTTT.

CDR3 nucleotide sequence: TGCGCCAGCAGCTTGGCGGGGTTTACGGGACAGGGGAGCAATCAGCCCCAGCATTTT. It yields the protein CASSLAGFTGQGSNQPQHF. The chain couples TRBV5-1 to TRBJ1-5; 10 bases match TRBD1. Germline V gene sequence: CDR1 SGHRS, CDR2 YFSETQ. With V trimmed by 0 bases and J by 1 base, 10 bases remained unmatched. This CDR3 region has 19 residues.

The chain combines TRBV4-3 with TRBJ2-1, with TRBD2 identical over 7 bases. The CDR3 length is 16 residues. The J segment lost 4 bases and the V segment lost 4 bases, leaving 10 bases of the junction unmatched. The germline V gene has CDR1 LGHNA and CDR2 YSLEER. CDR3 sequence (DNA): TGCGCCAGCAGCCGAAATCTAGCGGACACTTACAATGAGCAGTTCTTC. Translating it yields CASSRNLADTYNEQFF.

The V call is TRBV5-4, the J call TRBJ2-1; a weak D match, TRBD1 (6 bases). V was cut by 2 bases and J by 4 bases, with 7 bases left in between. The CDR3 contains 13 residues. CDR1 is SGHNT and CDR2 is YYREEE in the germline V gene (reference sequence). The CDR3 loop is CASSFGQYNEQFF. CDR3 in DNA: TGTGCCAGCAGCTTTGGACAGTACAATGAGCAGTTCTTC.

The gene calls are TRBV5-1 and TRBJ1-3; tentative D call: TRBD1 (5 bases). The germline V and J ends were trimmed by 0 bases and 4 bases, with 8 bases remaining between them. The V gene's germline CDR1 is SGHRS and CDR2 YFSETQ. This CDR3 comprises 14 residues. CDR3 nucleotide sequence: TGCGCCAGCAGCTTGGACGGGGGGGGAAACACCATATATTTT. Residues: CASSLDGGGNTIYF.

This clone was seen more than once but under ten times. This chain connects TRBV5-1 to TRBJ2-1; 11 nucleotides agree with TRBD2. The germline gives CDR1 SGHRS, CDR2 YFSETQ. The CDR3 is 15 residues long. The trim removed 0 bases at V and 7 bases at J, leaving 3 bases unmatched. The CDR3 bases are TGCGCCAGCAGCTTGGCCACTAGCGGGGGAAATGAGCAGTTCTTC. It translates to CASSLATSGGNEQFF.

The rearrangement joins TRBV9 to TRBJ2-7, with 8 bases that match TRBD2. CDR1 and CDR2 (germline): SGDLS, YYNGEE. The CDR3 spans 15 residues. V shed 0 bases and J 1 base; nucleotides not matched to a gene: 3. Here the CDR3 reads CASSVGGGTSYEQYF. In DNA, the CDR3 is TGTGCCAGCAGCGTAGGCGGGGGGACATCCTACGAGCAGTACTTC. Full variable domain (rest looked up from reference TRBV9 and TRBJ2-7): DSGVTQTPKHLITATGQRVTLRCSPRSGDLSVYWYQQSLDQGLQFLIQYYNGEERAKGNILERFSAQQFPDLHSELNLSSLELGDSALYFCASSVGGGTSYEQYFGPGTRLTVT.

The V and J genes are TRBV18 and TRBJ2-7, with TRBD1 matching over 12 bases. CDR1 and CDR2 from the germline V gene are KGHSH and LQKENI. This CDR3 is 15 amino acids long. Trimming took 6 bases from V and 3 from J; bases not matched to a gene: 6. The CDR3 region has the DNA TGTGCCAGCTCTCCAGGGACAGGGGGCAGCTACGAGCAGTACGTC. Protein: CASSPGTGGSYEQYV.

DNA for the CDR3: TGTGCCTGGAGTGTAATAAGCGGGAGGGGAGAGACCCAGTACTTC. Residues: CAWSVISGRGETQYF. The chain links TRBV30 to TRBJ2-5; 10 bases align to TRBD2. V lost 0 bases, J lost 4 bases, and 5 bases stayed unmatched. The germline CDR1 and CDR2 sequences are GTSNPN and SVGIG (reference sequence). The CDR3 runs 15 residues.

The chain joins TRBV28 to TRBJ1-2; possible D gene TRBD1, 5 bases. CDR1 MDHEN and CDR2 SYDVKM come from the germline V gene. The CDR3 is made up of 13 amino acids. Trimming took 2 bases from V and 4 from J, leaving 8 bases between them. CDR3 amino acids: CASSLGAVYGYTF. Written as DNA, the CDR3 is TGTGCCAGCAGTTTAGGGGCAGTCTATGGCTACACCTTC.